This entry is about one T cell receptor (beta chain). The data stem from a study of OX40 agonist ivuxolimab in advanced cancers. Study-wide context: Prior therapy, whether anti-PD-1, anti-PD-L1 or anti-CTLA-4, was allowed, and about 40% had some.

Any history of autoimmune disease or systemic immunosuppression disqualified patients. Baseline was the first blood sampling point, followed by cycle 4 day 1 and cycle 7 day 1. TCRdb keeps only in-frame clones here, not all; method: immunoSEQ multiplex PCR. Among roughly 23,000 clones, 65% to 80% were seen once, and the ten largest hold 16%. This specimen was CD4+ or CD8+ T cells sorted from blood, taken in a trial of the OX40 agonist ivuxolimab. The clonotype originates from an adult with an advanced solid tumor such as melanoma, head and neck, liver or kidney cancer.

The CDR3 DNA sequence: TGTGCCAGCTCACCACCCCCCGGCAGGGGTGTCCCTGAAGCTTTCTTT. It is translated as CASSPPPGRGVPEAFF. The chain carries TRBV18 and TRBJ1-1, with a possible D match to TRBD1 (6 bases). Trimming shortened V by 0 bases and J by 6 bases, and 17 bases separated the two germline ends. Germline V gene data show CDR1 as KGHSH and CDR2 as LQKENI. This CDR3 is built from 16 residues.